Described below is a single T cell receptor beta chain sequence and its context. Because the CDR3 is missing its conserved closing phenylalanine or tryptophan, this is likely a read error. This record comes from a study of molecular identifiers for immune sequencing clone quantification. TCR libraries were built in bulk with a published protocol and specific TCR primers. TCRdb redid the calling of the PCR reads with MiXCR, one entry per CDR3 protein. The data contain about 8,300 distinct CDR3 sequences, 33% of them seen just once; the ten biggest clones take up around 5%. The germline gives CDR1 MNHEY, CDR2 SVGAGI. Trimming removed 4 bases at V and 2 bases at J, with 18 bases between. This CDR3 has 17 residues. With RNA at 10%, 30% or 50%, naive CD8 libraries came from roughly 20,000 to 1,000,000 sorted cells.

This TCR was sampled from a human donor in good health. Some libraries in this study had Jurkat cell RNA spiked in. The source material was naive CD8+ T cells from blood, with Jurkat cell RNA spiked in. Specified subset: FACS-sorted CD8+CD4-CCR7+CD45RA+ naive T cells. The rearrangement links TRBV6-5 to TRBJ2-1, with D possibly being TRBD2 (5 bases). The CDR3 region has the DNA TGTGCCAGCAGTTCGATACTGGGAGTAGTCACCTACAATGAGCAGTTCCTC. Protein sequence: CASSSILGVVTYNEQFL.